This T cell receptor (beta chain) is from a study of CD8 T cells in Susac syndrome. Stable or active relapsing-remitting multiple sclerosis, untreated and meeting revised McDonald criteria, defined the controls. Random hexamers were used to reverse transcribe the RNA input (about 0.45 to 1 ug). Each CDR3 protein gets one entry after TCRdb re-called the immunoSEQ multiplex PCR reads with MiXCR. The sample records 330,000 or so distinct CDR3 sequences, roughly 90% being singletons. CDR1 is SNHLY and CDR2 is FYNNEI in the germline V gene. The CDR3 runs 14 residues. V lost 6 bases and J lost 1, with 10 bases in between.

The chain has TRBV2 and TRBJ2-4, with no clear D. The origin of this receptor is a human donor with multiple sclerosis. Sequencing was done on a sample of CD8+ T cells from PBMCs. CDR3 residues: CASRSTPAKNIQYF. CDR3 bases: TGTGCCAGCAGATCGACACCGGCCAAAAACATTCAGTACTTC.